This is a list of T cell receptor beta chains from one sample in a study of T-cell reconstitution after alpha-beta-depleted transplantation in children. TCRdb re-called the PCR reads through MiXCR, storing one row per CDR3 protein. Among approximately 1,000,000 distinct CDR3 sequences listed, roughly 29% were seen once. Specimen: PBMCs, mostly from graft donor cells, collected 360 days after TCRalphabeta/CD19-depleted stem cell transplant. The receptor set was obtained from a boy in the first two years of life who had a stem cell transplant for SCID, so the T cells may come from the graft donor. CDR3s include the opening cysteine and the closing phenylalanine or tryptophan. The D gene is left open where the match is weak. Not all rows give a size; the values are once, few, many and, for expanded clones, a class.

V: TRBV7-6
J: TRBJ2-7
size: few
D: TRBD1
CDR3: CASSLTTGFLVSEQYF
DNA: TGTGCCAGCAGCTTGACGACAGGGTTTTTGGTAAGCGAGCAGTACTTC

V: TRBV5-5
J: TRBJ1-6
size: .
D: .
CDR3: CASTTREAANSPLHF
DNA: TGTGCCAGCACCACTCGGGAGGCAGCCAATTCACCCCTCCACTTT

V: TRBV15
J: TRBJ1-5
size: .
D: TRBD1
CDR3: CATSTGGSQPQHF
DNA: TGTGCCACCAGTACAGGGGGGAGTCAGCCCCAGCATTTT

V: TRBV20-1
J: TRBJ2-7
size: .
D: TRBD2
CDR3: CSAREGTSGGASSYEQYF
DNA: TGCAGTGCTAGAGAGGGGACTAGCGGGGGGGCAAGCTCCTACGAGCAGTACTTC

V: TRBV7-2
J: TRBJ2-5
size: .
D: TRBD2
CDR3: CASSPPGRRGAWETQYF
DNA: TGTGCCAGCAGCCCCCCTGGGCGGCGGGGGGCCTGGGAGACCCAGTACTTC

V: TRBV20-1
J: TRBJ2-5
size: .
D: TRBD1
CDR3: CSARDKVKGAWETQYF
DNA: TGCAGTGCTAGAGATAAAGTTAAGGGGGCATGGGAGACCCAGTACTTC

V: TRBV12-3/TRBV12-4
J: TRBJ1-1
size: .
D: .
CDR3: CASSSQGYGTEAFF
DNA: TGTGCCAGCAGCTCCCAGGGATATGGCACTGAAGCTTTCTTT

V: TRBV29-1
J: TRBJ1-1
size: .
D: .
CDR3: CSVESGLVAFF
DNA: TGCAGCGTTGAATCGGGTTTGGTAGCTTTCTTT

V: TRBV28
J: TRBJ2-2
size: once
D: TRBD2
CDR3: CASSWGGTNTGELFF
DNA: TGTGCCAGCAGTTGGGGGGGAACGAACACCGGGGAGCTGTTTTTT

V: TRBV11-2
J: TRBJ2-7
size: .
D: .
CDR3: CASSFGGTYKQYF
DNA: TGTGCCAGCAGCTTTGGGGGAACCTACAAGCAGTACTTC